The 7 T cell receptor beta chains below come from one sample, sequenced in a study of blood T cell repertoires in COVID-19. The data were produced by immunoSEQ multiplex PCR, yet TCRdb's version contains in-frame clones alone and is incomplete. The data hold about 270,000 clones, with about 90% observed a single time. Input material: peripheral blood. These receptors originate from a young adult with COVID-19, enrolled during active disease.

The rearrangement joins TRBV19 to TRBJ1-1; D uncertain. The CDR3 is made up of 11 amino acids. Trimming left V 3 bases short and J 8 bases short, with 7 bases between. Germline V gene sequence: CDR1 LNHDA, CDR2 SQIVND (reference sequence). CDR3 sequence: CASSMGREAFF. CDR3 coding DNA: TGTGCCAGTAGTATGGGCAGGGAAGCTTTCTTT.

The V gene is TRBV21-1, the J gene TRBJ1-1. TRBV21-1 is noted as a pseudogene. The CDR3 contains 13 residues. CDR3 coding DNA: TGTGCCAGCAGCAATAGAGTGAACACTGAAGCTTTCTTT. Its translation is CASSNRVNTEAFF.

This sequence joins TRBV6-2 or TRBV6-3 and TRBJ2-1; 11 bases are a match to TRBD2. Per the germline V gene, CDR1 is MNHEY and CDR2 is SVGEGT. The CDR3 length is 14 residues. V shed 0 bases and J 15 bases; nucleotides not matched to a gene: 7. The CDR3 loop is CASSYSPTSGTMFF. The CDR3 coding sequence is TGTGCCAGCAGTTACTCTCCGACTAGCGGGACCATGTTCTTC.

This chain uses TRBV28 with TRBJ2-1, with 8 nucleotides matching TRBD2. This CDR3 is built from 14 residues. Per the germline V gene, CDR1 is MDHEN and CDR2 is SYDVKM. Trimming cost V 6 bases and J 6 bases; bases outside gene matches: 7. CDR3 nucleotides: TGTGCCAGCAGACCACCCGGGACTAGCAATGAGCAGTTCTTC. Protein sequence: CASRPPGTSNEQFF.

For this clone: Other DNA sequences in the same sample also yield this CDR3. The V gene is TRBV19, the J gene TRBJ2-7, with TRBD2 as a possible D gene (6 bases). There are 13 residues in the CDR3. From germline, CDR1 is LNHDA and CDR2 SQIVND (reference sequence). Trimming left V 4 bases short and J 0 bases short, with 7 bases between. CDR3 protein: CASSTGLSYEQYF. The CDR3 DNA follows: TGTGCCAGTAGTACGGGACTCTCCTACGAGCAGTACTTC.

J is TRBJ1-2 and V is TRBV25-1; D perhaps matches TRBD1 (6 bases). Germline-derived CDR1 and CDR2 are MGHDK and SYGVNS. The CDR3 is 14 residues long. V lost 7 bases to trimming and J lost 4 bases, with 16 bases between them. CDR3 sequence: CASKGAGEGYGYTF. CDR3 nucleotides: TGTGCCAGCAAGGGCGCAGGGGAGGGCTATGGCTACACCTTC.

This clone was seen only once. The chain links TRBV7-9 to TRBJ1-2; D is unresolved. Trimming removed 0 bases from V and 4 bases from J, with 15 bases in between. CDR1 and CDR2 (germline): SEHNR, FQNEAQ (reference sequence). CDR3 length: 16 residues. The chain's CDR3 is CASSLAGTDIAYGYTF. The CDR3 DNA is TGTGCCAGCAGCTTAGCGGGTACAGATATTGCCTATGGCTACACCTTC.